Detailed here is one T cell receptor (beta chain). It lacks a known antigen. Base qualities were left out, and no much larger clone turns up one base away. The data are from a study of breast tumors, draining lymph nodes, adjacent tissues (TCRdb year 2016). For context, the study as a whole: The study compared TCR beta repertoires across tumor, adjacent nontumor tissue and axillary lymph nodes from breast cancer patients. The study was designed to assess the relationships and possible T-cell exchange between tumor, surrounding tissue and draining lymph node repertoires in human breast cancer.

Sequencing used an Illumina HiSeq 2000. TCR beta chain libraries were generated through multiplex PCR amplification. High-throughput sequencing was used to analyze the amplified TCR beta chain products. The public reads were run again by TCRdb, first through fastp at Q25 and then through MiXCR, and only productive beta chains were kept. Rows matching on CDR3 protein sequence are summarized as one entry with the most common DNA and genes. The sample data list approximately 230,000 distinct CDR3 sequences, and 30% to 35% of these were observed just once. The ten largest clones capture approximately 3.6% of the sample. The axillary draining lymph nodes of breast cancer patients were the source of the lymph node samples. Ends trimmed: V by 5 bases, J by 10 bases; bases unmatched to a gene: 8. Including the terminal cysteine and phenylalanine, the CDR3 comprises 15 residues. Only the CDR3 part of the read is kept: 45 bases, read in frame from the first base. Sequences SGHTA (CDR1) and FQGNSA (CDR2) are obtained from the germline V gene.

Results and caveats for the whole study, not just this receptor: The data were considered consistent with the idea that most tumor T cells come from the lymph node and then expand in tumor tissue. Tumor and nontumor tissue repertoires were found to be significantly more similar in luminal-like than in basal-like breast cancer. The conclusion that tumor T cells originate in lymph nodes was presented as consistent with a hypothesis rather than as directly demonstrated. Tumors showed preferential V and J gene usage, and their T-cell repertoire diversity fell below that of lymph nodes yet above that of nontumor tissue.

The rearrangement joined TRBV7-2 to TRBJ2-6, and 10 junctional nucleotides match TRBD2. This TCR was recovered from a female donor with breast cancer. Some clones in this sample may be carry-over from other donors' samples. Source material: axillary lymph node tissue. The CDR3 reads CASSLRAGGVNVLTF. The nucleotides are TGTGCCAGCAGCCTTAGAGCGGGAGGGGTTAACGTCCTGACTTTC.